The clone carrying this T cell receptor beta chain turned up a few times. The antigen is undetermined. The record originates from a study of T cell repertoires in cytomegalovirus infection. Study overall: Newly reported HLA-C-restricted and thoroughly characterized HLA-B-restricted CMV epitopes were employed. General study findings and limits: CMV carriers having the relevant HLA were flagged by cumulative public TCR beta family frequency. Dominating the ex vivo response were TCR beta clonotypes that were CMV-specific and HLA-C-restricted.

TCRdb recomputed calls from the reads with MiXCR, one row per CDR3 protein. The sample has 49,000 or so distinct CDR3 sequences, around 21% seen once; the top ten hold 53%. After removal of 5 bases from V and 7 bases from J, the junction contained 11 bases not matched to a gene. Germline V gene sequence: CDR1 LGHNA, CDR2 YSLEER. The CDR3 sequence is 14 residues long. This specimen consisted of CD8+ T cells from cultured PBMCs, obtained from culture after CMV antigen stimulation. The chain links TRBV4-3 to TRBJ2-7; 7 nucleotides match TRBD2. The sequence was obtained from a human donor in good health (CMV status not recorded). Some clones in this sample may be carry-over from other donors' samples. The DNA for the CDR3 is TGCGCCAGCAGCGGCGGGAGTGACTCCTTGGAGCAGTACTTC. Residues: CASSGGSDSLEQYF.